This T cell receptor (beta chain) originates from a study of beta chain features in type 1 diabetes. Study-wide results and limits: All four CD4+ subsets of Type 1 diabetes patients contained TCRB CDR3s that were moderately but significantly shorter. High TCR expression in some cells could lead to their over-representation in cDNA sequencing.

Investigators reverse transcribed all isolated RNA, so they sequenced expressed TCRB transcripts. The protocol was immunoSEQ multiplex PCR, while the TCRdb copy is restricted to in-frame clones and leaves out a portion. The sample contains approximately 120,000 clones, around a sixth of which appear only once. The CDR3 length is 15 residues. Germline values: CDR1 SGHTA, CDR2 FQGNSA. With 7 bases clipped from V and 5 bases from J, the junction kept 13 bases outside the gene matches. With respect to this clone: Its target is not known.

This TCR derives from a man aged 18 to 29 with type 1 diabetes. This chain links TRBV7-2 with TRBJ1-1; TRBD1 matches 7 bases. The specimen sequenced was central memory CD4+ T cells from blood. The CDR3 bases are TGTGCCAGCATCCGAACGACCGCAGGGGGTACTGAAGCTTTCTTT. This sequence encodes CASIRTTAGGTEAFF.